Listed below are T cell receptor beta chains from one sample, sequenced in a study of CD8 T cells in Susac syndrome. TCRdb reprocessed the immunoSEQ multiplex PCR reads with MiXCR, giving one entry per CDR3 protein. The profile shows about 140,000 distinct CDR3 sequences, approximately 93% of them singletons. Specimen: CD8+ T cells from PBMCs. These receptors all stem from a human donor in good health. Each CDR3 is given with its conserved first and last residue. A D gene is named only where the DNA matches it firmly. The listing skips clone size in some rows; elsewhere it reads once, few, many or a size class.

j_call: TRBJ2-7
d_call: NA
v_call: TRBV27
clone_size: once
cdr3_aa: CASSLRQGPSNEQYF
cdr3_nt: TGTGCCAGCAGTTTACGGCAGGGACCATCCAACGAGCAGTACTTC

j_call: TRBJ1-2
d_call: TRBD1
v_call: TRBV27
clone_size: NA
cdr3_aa: CATGQGAHGYTF
cdr3_nt: TGTGCCACGGGACAGGGGGCTCATGGCTACACCTTC

j_call: TRBJ2-7
d_call: TRBD1
v_call: TRBV7-2
clone_size: NA
cdr3_aa: CASSLRDRTYEQYF
cdr3_nt: TGTGCCAGCAGCCTTCGGGACAGAACCTACGAGCAGTACTTC

j_call: TRBJ1-3
d_call: NA
v_call: TRBV28
clone_size: NA
cdr3_aa: CASSPMITGNTIYF
cdr3_nt: TGTGCCAGCAGCCCCATGATAACTGGAAACACCATATATTTT

j_call: TRBJ2-7
d_call: TRBD2
v_call: TRBV28
clone_size: NA
cdr3_aa: CASSFAGDYEQYF
cdr3_nt: TGTGCCAGCAGTTTCGCGGGAGACTACGAGCAGTACTTC

j_call: TRBJ2-1
d_call: TRBD2
v_call: TRBV29-1
clone_size: NA
cdr3_aa: CSVGGTSGRWNEQFF
cdr3_nt: TGCAGCGTGGGGGGGACTAGCGGGAGGTGGAATGAGCAGTTCTTC

j_call: TRBJ2-7
d_call: NA
v_call: TRBV30
clone_size: NA
cdr3_aa: CAWSVPGRGPPYEQYF
cdr3_nt: TGTGCCTGGAGTGTACCAGGAAGGGGACCTCCTTACGAGCAGTACTTC

j_call: TRBJ2-1
d_call: NA
v_call: TRBV7-7
clone_size: NA
cdr3_aa: CASSLGLLSYNEQFF
cdr3_nt: TGTGCTAGCAGCTTAGGGCTCCTCTCCTACAATGAGCAGTTCTTC

j_call: TRBJ2-7
d_call: NA
v_call: TRBV13
clone_size: NA
cdr3_aa: CASSSTGGKPGYEQYF
cdr3_nt: TGTGCCAGCAGCTCCACGGGGGGCAAGCCCGGATACGAGCAGTACTTC

j_call: TRBJ2-5
d_call: TRBD2
v_call: TRBV13
clone_size: NA
cdr3_aa: CASSSAGLAGQETQYF
cdr3_nt: TGTGCCAGCAGCTCCGCCGGACTAGCGGGCCAAGAGACCCAGTACTTC

j_call: TRBJ2-3
d_call: TRBD2
v_call: TRBV9
clone_size: few
cdr3_aa: CASSVGGGGTDTQYF
cdr3_nt: TGTGCCAGCAGCGTGGGGGGAGGGGGCACAGATACGCAGTATTTT

j_call: TRBJ2-4
d_call: TRBD1
v_call: TRBV6-2/TRBV6-3
clone_size: NA
cdr3_aa: CASSYLDRVGENIQYF
cdr3_nt: TGTGCCAGCAGTTACCTGGACAGGGTGGGGGAAAACATTCAGTACTTC

j_call: TRBJ1-2
d_call: NA
v_call: TRBV29-1
clone_size: few
cdr3_aa: CSVETGTALGYTF
cdr3_nt: TGCAGCGTTGAAACCGGGACGGCTCTCGGCTACACCTTC

j_call: TRBJ2-6
d_call: TRBD1
v_call: TRBV7-2
clone_size: NA
cdr3_aa: CASNPPGQVGSGANVLTF
cdr3_nt: TGTGCCAGCAACCCACCGGGACAGGTCGGCTCTGGGGCCAACGTCCTGACTTTC

j_call: TRBJ2-1
d_call: TRBD2
v_call: TRBV2
clone_size: NA
cdr3_aa: CASRDGGRPGNEQFF
cdr3_nt: TGTGCCAGCAGGGACGGCGGGAGGCCGGGTAATGAGCAGTTCTTC

j_call: TRBJ1-1
d_call: NA
v_call: TRBV4-2
clone_size: NA
cdr3_aa: CASSRTENTEAFF
cdr3_nt: TGTGCCAGCAGCCGAACAGAGAACACTGAAGCTTTCTTT

j_call: TRBJ2-1
d_call: NA
v_call: TRBV27
clone_size: NA
cdr3_aa: CASSFLAEQFF
cdr3_nt: TGTGCCAGCAGTTTTTTAGCTGAGCAGTTCTTC

j_call: TRBJ2-2
d_call: NA
v_call: TRBV29-1
clone_size: once
cdr3_aa: CSVEANTGELFF
cdr3_nt: TGCAGCGTTGAGGCCAACACCGGGGAGCTGTTTTTT